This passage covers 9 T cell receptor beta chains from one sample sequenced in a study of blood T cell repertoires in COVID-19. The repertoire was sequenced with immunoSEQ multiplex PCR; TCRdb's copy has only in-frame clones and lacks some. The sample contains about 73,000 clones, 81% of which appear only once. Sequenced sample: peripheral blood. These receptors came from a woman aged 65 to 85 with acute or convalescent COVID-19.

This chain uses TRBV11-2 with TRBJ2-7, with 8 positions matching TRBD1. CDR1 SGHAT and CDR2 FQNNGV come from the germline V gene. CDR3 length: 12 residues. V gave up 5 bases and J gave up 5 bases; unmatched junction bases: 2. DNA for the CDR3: TGTGCCAGCAGCAGGGACAGGAACGAGCAGTACTTC. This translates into CASSRDRNEQYF. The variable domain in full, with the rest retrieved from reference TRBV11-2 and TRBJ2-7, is EAGVAQSPRYKIIEKRQSVAFWCNPISGHATLYWYQQILGQGPKLLIQFQNNGVVDDSQLPKDRFSAERLKGVDSTLKIQPAKLEDSAVYLCASSRDRNEQYFGPGTRLTVT.

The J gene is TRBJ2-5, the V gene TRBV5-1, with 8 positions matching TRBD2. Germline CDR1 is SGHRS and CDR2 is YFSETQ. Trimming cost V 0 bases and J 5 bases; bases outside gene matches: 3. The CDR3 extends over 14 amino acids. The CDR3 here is CASSLGPGGETQYF. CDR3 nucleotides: TGCGCCAGCAGCTTGGGCCCGGGAGGGGAGACCCAGTACTTC. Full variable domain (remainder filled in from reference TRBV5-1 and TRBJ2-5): KAGVTQTPRYLIKTRGQQVTLSCSPISGHRSVSWYQQTPGQGLQFLFEYFSETQRNKGNFPGRFSGRQFSNSRSEMNVSTLELGDSALYLCASSLGPGGETQYFGPGTRLLVL.

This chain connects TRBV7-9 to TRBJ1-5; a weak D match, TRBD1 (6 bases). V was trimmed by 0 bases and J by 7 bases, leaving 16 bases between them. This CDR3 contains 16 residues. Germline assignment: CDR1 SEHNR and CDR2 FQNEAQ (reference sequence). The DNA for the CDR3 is TGTGCCAGCAGCTTAGCGGGGGCAGGCGCCGACCAGCCCCAGCATTTT. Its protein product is CASSLAGAGADQPQHF.

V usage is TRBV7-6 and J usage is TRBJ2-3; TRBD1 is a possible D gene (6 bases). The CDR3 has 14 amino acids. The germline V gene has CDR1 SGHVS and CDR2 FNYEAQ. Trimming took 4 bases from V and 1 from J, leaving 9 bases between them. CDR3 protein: CASSSRTGTDTQYF. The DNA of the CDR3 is TGTGCCAGCAGCTCGAGGACAGGCACAGATACGCAGTATTTT.

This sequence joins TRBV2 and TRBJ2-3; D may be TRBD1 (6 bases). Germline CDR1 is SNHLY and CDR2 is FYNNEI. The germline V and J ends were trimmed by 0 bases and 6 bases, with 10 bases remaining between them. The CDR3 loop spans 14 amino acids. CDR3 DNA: TGTGCCAGCAGTGAAGCGGGGGCTAGGGATACGCAGTATTTT. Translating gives CASSEAGARDTQYF.

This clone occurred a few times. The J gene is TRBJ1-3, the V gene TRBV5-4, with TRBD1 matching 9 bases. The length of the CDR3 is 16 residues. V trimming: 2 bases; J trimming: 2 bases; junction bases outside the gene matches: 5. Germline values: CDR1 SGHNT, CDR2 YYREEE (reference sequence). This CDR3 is CASSFGTGNTGNTIYF. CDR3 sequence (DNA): TGTGCCAGCAGCTTTGGGACAGGGAACACTGGAAACACCATATATTTT.

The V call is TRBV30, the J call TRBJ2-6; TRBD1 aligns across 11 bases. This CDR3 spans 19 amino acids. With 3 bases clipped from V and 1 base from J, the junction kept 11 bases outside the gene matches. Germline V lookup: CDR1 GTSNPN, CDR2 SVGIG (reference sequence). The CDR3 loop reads CAWSLGGGTGGSGANVLTF. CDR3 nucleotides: TGTGCCTGGAGCCTGGGAGGGGGGACAGGGGGGTCTGGGGCCAACGTCCTGACTTTC.

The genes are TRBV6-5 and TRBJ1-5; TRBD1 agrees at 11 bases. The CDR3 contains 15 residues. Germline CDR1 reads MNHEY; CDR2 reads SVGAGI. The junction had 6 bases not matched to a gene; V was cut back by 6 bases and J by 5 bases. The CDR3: CASSAGQGADQPQHF. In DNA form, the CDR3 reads TGTGCCAGCAGCGCAGGACAGGGGGCCGATCAGCCCCAGCATTTT.

CDR3 sequence: CASSPIPGSGRRKGYTF. The CDR3 nucleotides read TGTGCCAGCTCACCAATCCCCGGGTCAGGGCGGCGAAAAGGCTACACCTTC. The V call is TRBV18, the J call TRBJ1-2; tentative D call: TRBD1 (5 bases). V gave up 2 bases and J gave up 8 bases, with 24 bases separating them. Germline-derived CDR1 and CDR2 are KGHSH and LQKENI. The CDR3 is 17 amino acids.